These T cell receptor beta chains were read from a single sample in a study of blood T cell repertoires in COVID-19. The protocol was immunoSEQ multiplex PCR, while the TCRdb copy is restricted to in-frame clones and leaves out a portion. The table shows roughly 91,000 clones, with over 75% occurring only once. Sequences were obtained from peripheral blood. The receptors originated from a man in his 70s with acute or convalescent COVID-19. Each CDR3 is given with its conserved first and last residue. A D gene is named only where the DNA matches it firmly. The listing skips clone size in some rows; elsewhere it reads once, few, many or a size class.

CDR3aa: CASSLGDRTDTQYF
CDR3nt: TGCGCCAGCAGCTTGGGGGACAGGACAGATACGCAGTATTTT
v_gene: TRBV5-1
j_gene: TRBJ2-3
d_gene: TRBD1
len: 14
abundance: few

CDR3aa: CASSTQGSYSNQPQHF
CDR3nt: TGTGCCAGTAGTACTCAGGGGAGTTATAGCAATCAGCCCCAGCATTTT
v_gene: TRBV19
j_gene: TRBJ1-5
d_gene: -
len: 16
abundance: once

CDR3aa: CASSQEDSGVNF
CDR3nt: TGTGCCAGCAGCCAGGAGGACAGTGGAGTTAACTTC
v_gene: TRBV5-6
j_gene: TRBJ1-2
d_gene: -
len: 12
abundance: -

CDR3aa: CASSTQEGAGELFF
CDR3nt: TGTGCCAGTAGTACCCAGGAGGGCGCCGGGGAGCTGTTTTTT
v_gene: TRBV19
j_gene: TRBJ2-2
d_gene: -
len: 14
abundance: -

CDR3aa: CASSYRQGGTQYF
CDR3nt: TGTGCCAGCAGCTACCGACAGGGGGGGACCCAGTACTTC
v_gene: TRBV7-3
j_gene: TRBJ2-5
d_gene: TRBD1
len: 13
abundance: -

CDR3aa: CASSPSGTSGSYEQYF
CDR3nt: TGTGCCAGCAGCCCCTCCGGGACTAGCGGCTCCTACGAGCAGTACTTC
v_gene: TRBV9
j_gene: TRBJ2-7
d_gene: TRBD2
len: 16
abundance: -

CDR3aa: CASSPGQGVNTEAFF
CDR3nt: TGTGCCAGCAGTCCTGGACAGGGGGTGAACACTGAAGCTTTCTTT
v_gene: TRBV6-5
j_gene: TRBJ1-1
d_gene: TRBD1
len: 15
abundance: -

CDR3aa: CASSLVGQPQHF
CDR3nt: TGTGCCAGCAGTTTGGTCGGTCAGCCCCAGCATTTT
v_gene: TRBV28
j_gene: TRBJ1-5
d_gene: -
len: 12
abundance: -

CDR3aa: CASSSLAIGETQYF
CDR3nt: TGTGCCAGCAGCTCTTTAGCGATCGGAGAGACCCAGTACTTC
v_gene: TRBV7-2
j_gene: TRBJ2-5
d_gene: -
len: 14
abundance: few

CDR3aa: CASSPWSSGNTGELFF
CDR3nt: TGTGCCAGCAGCCCTTGGAGTTCCGGGAACACCGGGGAGCTGTTTTTT
v_gene: TRBV14
j_gene: TRBJ2-2
d_gene: -
len: 16
abundance: few

CDR3aa: CASSTRRLDINYGYTF
CDR3nt: TGTGCCAGCTCAACACGGAGACTAGATATTAACTATGGCTACACCTTC
v_gene: TRBV18
j_gene: TRBJ1-2
d_gene: -
len: 16
abundance: -

CDR3aa: CASSSGVGELFF
CDR3nt: TGTGCCAGCAGTTCAGGGGTCGGGGAGCTGTTTTTT
v_gene: TRBV12-3/TRBV12-4
j_gene: TRBJ2-2
d_gene: -
len: 12
abundance: -

CDR3aa: CASSIAGGAQPQHF
CDR3nt: TGTGCCAGTAGTATAGCGGGGGGTGCTCAGCCCCAGCATTTT
v_gene: TRBV19
j_gene: TRBJ1-5
d_gene: -
len: 14
abundance: few

CDR3aa: CASSTGNEYTEAFF
CDR3nt: TGTGCCAGCAGTACGGGGAATGAGTACACTGAAGCTTTCTTT
v_gene: TRBV6-5
j_gene: TRBJ1-1
d_gene: -
len: 14
abundance: -

CDR3aa: CASSGTGYASSGANVLTF
CDR3nt: TGTGCCAGCAGTGGAACAGGGTACGCAAGCTCTGGGGCCAACGTCCTGACTTTC
v_gene: TRBV6-1
j_gene: TRBJ2-6
d_gene: -
len: 18
abundance: -

CDR3aa: CASSLYLQSRGPYNEQFF
CDR3nt: TGTGCCAGCAGTTTATATTTGCAGTCCAGGGGGCCCTACAATGAGCAGTTCTTC
v_gene: TRBV28
j_gene: TRBJ2-1
d_gene: TRBD1
len: 18
abundance: -

CDR3aa: CASSPNSNQPQHF
CDR3nt: TGTGCCAGCAGTCCTAATAGCAATCAGCCCCAGCATTTT
v_gene: TRBV27
j_gene: TRBJ1-5
d_gene: -
len: 13
abundance: -

CDR3aa: CASSLEGRTSGSETQYF
CDR3nt: TGCGCCAGCAGCTTGGAGGGCAGGACTAGCGGGAGCGAGACCCAGTACTTC
v_gene: TRBV5-1
j_gene: TRBJ2-5
d_gene: TRBD2
len: 17
abundance: -

CDR3aa: CASTPSARDEKLFF
CDR3nt: TGTGCCAGCACCCCTTCGGCACGGGATGAAAAACTGTTTTTT
v_gene: TRBV28
j_gene: TRBJ1-4
d_gene: -
len: 14
abundance: -

CDR3aa: CGAGDTQYF
CDR3nt: TGTGGAGCCGGAGATACGCAGTATTTT
v_gene: TRBV30
j_gene: TRBJ2-3
d_gene: -
len: 9
abundance: -

CDR3aa: CASSQGTLYQETQYF
CDR3nt: TGCGCCAGCAGCCAAGGGACATTGTACCAAGAGACCCAGTACTTC
v_gene: TRBV4-1
j_gene: TRBJ2-5
d_gene: -
len: 15
abundance: -

CDR3aa: CASSPPSTDTQYF
CDR3nt: TGTGCCAGCAGCCCCCCTAGCACAGATACGCAGTATTTT
v_gene: TRBV7-3
j_gene: TRBJ2-3
d_gene: -
len: 13
abundance: -

CDR3aa: CASSNKGQGAGELFF
CDR3nt: TGTGCCAGTAGTAATAAGGGACAGGGAGCCGGGGAGCTGTTTTTT
v_gene: TRBV19
j_gene: TRBJ2-2
d_gene: TRBD1
len: 15
abundance: -

CDR3aa: CASSQAGGNGYTF
CDR3nt: TGTGCCAGCAGCCAAGCGGGAGGGAATGGCTACACCTTC
v_gene: TRBV3-1/TRBV3-2
j_gene: TRBJ1-2
d_gene: -
len: 13
abundance: -

CDR3aa: CASSQDTNRVAF
CDR3nt: TGTGCCAGCAGCCAAGATACAAACAGGGTTGCCTTC
v_gene: TRBV7-8
j_gene: TRBJ1-2
d_gene: -
len: 12
abundance: -

CDR3aa: CATSRGQSQETQYF
CDR3nt: TGTGCCACCAGCAGAGGACAGTCCCAAGAGACCCAGTACTTC
v_gene: TRBV15
j_gene: TRBJ2-5
d_gene: -
len: 14
abundance: -

CDR3aa: CASSSKPGQGGNEQFF
CDR3nt: TGTGCCAGCAGTTCGAAGCCGGGACAGGGGGGCAATGAGCAGTTCTTC
v_gene: TRBV6-5
j_gene: TRBJ2-1
d_gene: TRBD1
len: 16
abundance: few

CDR3aa: CASSRERNQPQHF
CDR3nt: TGTGCCAGCTCAAGAGAACGCAATCAGCCCCAGCATTTT
v_gene: TRBV18
j_gene: TRBJ1-5
d_gene: -
len: 13
abundance: -

CDR3aa: CASSLGQNSYEQYF
CDR3nt: TGTGCCAGCAGCTTAGGGCAGAACTCCTACGAGCAGTACTTC
v_gene: TRBV7-6
j_gene: TRBJ2-7
d_gene: -
len: 14
abundance: -

CDR3aa: CASSTNLTSGTDTQYF
CDR3nt: TGTGCCAGCAGCACGAACCTTACGAGCGGCACAGATACGCAGTATTTT
v_gene: TRBV21-1
j_gene: TRBJ2-3
d_gene: -
len: 16
abundance: once

CDR3aa: CASGTDYGYTF
CDR3nt: TGTGCCAGCGGGACAGACTATGGCTACACCTTC
v_gene: TRBV6-5
j_gene: TRBJ1-2
d_gene: TRBD1
len: 11
abundance: few

CDR3aa: CASSFSEGSPLHF
CDR3nt: TGTGCCAGCAGCTTTTCGGAGGGTTCACCCCTCCACTTT
v_gene: TRBV7-3
j_gene: TRBJ1-6
d_gene: -
len: 13
abundance: -

CDR3aa: CASSTDNLGGANYGYTF
CDR3nt: TGTGCCAGTAGTACGGACAATTTAGGGGGTGCAAACTATGGCTACACCTTC
v_gene: TRBV19
j_gene: TRBJ1-2
d_gene: -
len: 17
abundance: -

CDR3aa: CATKGGSTDTQYF
CDR3nt: TGTGCCACCAAAGGCGGCAGCACAGATACGCAGTATTTT
v_gene: TRBV24-1
j_gene: TRBJ2-3
d_gene: -
len: 13
abundance: -

CDR3aa: CASGLVSYYNEQFF
CDR3nt: TGTGCTAGTGGTTTGGTATCCTATTACAATGAGCAGTTCTTC
v_gene: TRBV12-5
j_gene: TRBJ2-1
d_gene: -
len: 14
abundance: once

CDR3aa: CASILQGDFSEAFF
CDR3nt: TGTGCCAGCATCCTACAGGGGGACTTCTCTGAAGCTTTCTTT
v_gene: TRBV6-5
j_gene: TRBJ1-1
d_gene: TRBD1
len: 14
abundance: -

CDR3aa: CASSGDSPYEQYF
CDR3nt: TGTGCCAGCAGTGGGGACAGCCCCTACGAGCAGTACTTC
v_gene: TRBV6-4
j_gene: TRBJ2-7
d_gene: TRBD1
len: 13
abundance: -

CDR3aa: CASSTNTDTQYF
CDR3nt: TGTGCCAGCAGTACTAACACAGATACGCAGTATTTT
v_gene: TRBV6-5
j_gene: TRBJ2-3
d_gene: -
len: 12
abundance: -

CDR3aa: CASSSPGTSGGRGETQYF
CDR3nt: TGTGCCAGCAGCTCTCCCGGGACTAGCGGGGGCCGAGGGGAGACCCAGTACTTC
v_gene: TRBV7-2
j_gene: TRBJ2-5
d_gene: TRBD2
len: 18
abundance: -

CDR3aa: CASSEDRGQPQHF
CDR3nt: TGTGCCAGCAGTGAGGACAGGGGCCAGCCCCAGCATTTT
v_gene: TRBV2
j_gene: TRBJ1-5
d_gene: TRBD1
len: 13
abundance: -

CDR3aa: CASSFARTGEHEQFF
CDR3nt: TGTGCCAGCAGCTTTGCCAGGACAGGGGAGCATGAGCAGTTCTTC
v_gene: TRBV11-2
j_gene: TRBJ2-1
d_gene: TRBD1
len: 15
abundance: -

CDR3aa: CASSLEGGVGTGELFF
CDR3nt: TGTGCCAGCAGCTTAGAAGGAGGAGTGGGTACCGGGGAGCTGTTTTTT
v_gene: TRBV11-3
j_gene: TRBJ2-2
d_gene: -
len: 16
abundance: -

CDR3aa: CASSQLAQGITYEQYF
CDR3nt: TGTGCCAGCAGCCAATTGGCACAGGGTATTACCTACGAGCAGTACTTC
v_gene: TRBV4-2
j_gene: TRBJ2-7
d_gene: -
len: 16
abundance: -

CDR3aa: CASSLSGNQPQHF
CDR3nt: TGTGCCAGCAGTTTATCGGGGAATCAGCCCCAGCATTTT
v_gene: TRBV28
j_gene: TRBJ1-5
d_gene: -
len: 13
abundance: few

CDR3aa: CASSPFYRGPEYGYTF
CDR3nt: TGTGCCAGTAGTCCCTTTTACAGGGGACCGGAGTATGGCTACACCTTC
v_gene: TRBV19
j_gene: TRBJ1-2
d_gene: TRBD1
len: 16
abundance: -

CDR3aa: CASSEGQGSPLHF
CDR3nt: TGTGCCAGCAGTGAAGGACAGGGTTCACCCCTCCACTTT
v_gene: TRBV2
j_gene: TRBJ1-6
d_gene: TRBD1
len: 13
abundance: -

CDR3aa: CASSFGLHRGKNEAFF
CDR3nt: TGCGCCAGCAGCTTCGGTCTTCACAGGGGAAAGAATGAAGCTTTCTTT
v_gene: TRBV5-1
j_gene: TRBJ1-1
d_gene: TRBD1
len: 16
abundance: -

CDR3aa: CASSPPGQGGTYGYTF
CDR3nt: TGTGCCAGCTCACCACCGGGACAGGGTGGAACCTATGGCTACACCTTC
v_gene: TRBV18
j_gene: TRBJ1-2
d_gene: TRBD1
len: 16
abundance: once

CDR3aa: CASSSQGIGNYGYTF
CDR3nt: TGTGCCAGCAGTTCTCAGGGAATAGGCAACTATGGCTACACCTTC
v_gene: TRBV28
j_gene: TRBJ1-2
d_gene: -
len: 15
abundance: -

CDR3aa: CASAGGGIYGYTF
CDR3nt: TGTGCCAGCGCTGGAGGCGGCATCTATGGCTACACCTTC
v_gene: TRBV12-3/TRBV12-4
j_gene: TRBJ1-2
d_gene: -
len: 13
abundance: -

CDR3aa: CASSSQPGQGASTGELFF
CDR3nt: TGTGCCAGCTCATCACAGCCGGGACAGGGGGCGAGCACCGGGGAGCTGTTTTTT
v_gene: TRBV28
j_gene: TRBJ2-2
d_gene: TRBD1
len: 18
abundance: few

CDR3aa: CASSVDSDEAFF
CDR3nt: TGTGCCAGCAGCGTAGATTCAGATGAAGCTTTCTTT
v_gene: TRBV9
j_gene: TRBJ1-1
d_gene: -
len: 12
abundance: -

CDR3aa: CASTGSPEGAVGELFF
CDR3nt: TGTGCCAGCACAGGCTCCCCGGAGGGGGCGGTCGGGGAGCTGTTTTTT
v_gene: TRBV7-9
j_gene: TRBJ2-2
d_gene: -
len: 16
abundance: -

CDR3aa: CATIATFQGQSQETQYF
CDR3nt: TGTGCCACCATAGCAACATTTCAGGGTCAGTCGCAAGAGACCCAGTACTTC
v_gene: TRBV21-1
j_gene: TRBJ2-5
d_gene: -
len: 17
abundance: -

CDR3aa: CASSPRAGIGQPQHF
CDR3nt: TGTGCCAGCAGCCCACGCGCAGGGATTGGTCAGCCCCAGCATTTT
v_gene: TRBV6-5
j_gene: TRBJ1-5
d_gene: -
len: 15
abundance: once

CDR3aa: CASSAGTGRYEQYF
CDR3nt: TGTGCCAGCAGCGCCGGGACAGGGAGGTACGAGCAGTACTTC
v_gene: TRBV7-2
j_gene: TRBJ2-7
d_gene: TRBD1
len: 14
abundance: few

CDR3aa: CASSLATENEKLFF
CDR3nt: TGTGCCAGCAGCTTAGCAACAGAAAATGAAAAACTGTTTTTT
v_gene: TRBV7-9
j_gene: TRBJ1-4
d_gene: -
len: 14
abundance: -

CDR3aa: CASSPPQGALDNEQFF
CDR3nt: TGTGCCAGCTCACCACCCCAGGGGGCGCTTGACAATGAGCAGTTCTTC
v_gene: TRBV18
j_gene: TRBJ2-1
d_gene: TRBD1
len: 16
abundance: -

CDR3aa: CASTRGQDNQPQHF
CDR3nt: TGTGCCAGCACCAGGGGGCAAGACAATCAGCCCCAGCATTTT
v_gene: TRBV6-5
j_gene: TRBJ1-5
d_gene: TRBD1
len: 14
abundance: many